This TCR beta chain was profiled in a study of regulatory T cells in long-lasting Graves disease. In its sample, this clonotype was seen many times. Assembly of TCR beta libraries relied on iRepertoire HTBI primers together with Arm-PCR of CDR3 regions. TCRdb reanalysed the multiplex PCR reads using MiXCR and keeps one entry per CDR3 protein. The sample consists of approximately 350,000 distinct CDR3 sequences, 16% of them appearing once. Time point indicated: newly diagnosed GD, antithyroid drugs for less than 3 months. Generation of the TCR library employed RNA extracted from PBMCs. A peripheral blood sample, around 8.5 milliliters in volume, was drawn into EDTA tubes. The CDR3 has 15 amino acids. Germline CDR1 reads SNHLY; CDR2 reads FYNNEI. Trimming left V 2 bases short and J 6 bases short, with 11 bases between. The data were also submitted as part of a second study, on T cells in Graves' hyperthyroidism and ophthalmopathy.

This specimen was peripheral blood mononuclear cells (PBMCs), taken at new diagnosis, from a patient treated with antithyroid drugs. This TCR was sampled from a woman under 30 with Graves disease. The chain couples TRBV2 to TRBJ1-6; no definite D call. The CDR3 loop is CASSELAVSNSPLHF. CDR3 nucleotide sequence: TGTGCCAGCAGTGAATTGGCAGTCTCTAATTCACCCCTCCACTTT.